The clone carrying this T cell receptor beta chain has just a few counts. The antigen is undetermined. TCRdb itself ran the RACE reads through MiXCR, one entry per CDR3 protein. The table has around 80,000 distinct CDR3 sequences, 5% to 8.5% seen once. This sample stems from a study of human T cells and chemical hapten exposure. Study as a whole: Patients received weekly diphenylcyclopropenone doses to the scalp throughout the approximately 25-week study. The study enrolled mostly female patients with alopecia areata, totalis or universalis. The variation in per-sample TCR yields arose mainly from small differences in pooled library volumes.

Whole-study results and caveats: Sensitization with DPC brought no change to TCRs above 1 in 1000 in frequency.

Specified time point: patch test 2, 6 weeks after DPC sensitization. Noted treatment: therapeutic diphenylcyclopropenone sensitization with weekly scalp DPC. The sequence was collected from a woman in her twenties or thirties with alopecia areata. Some clones in this sample may be carry-over from other donors' samples. The sequencing here drew on whole blood, taken in connection with sensitization to the hapten diphenylcyclopropenone (DPC).

The CDR3 DNA is TGTGCCAGCAGTTTAGACAGGATAAACTATGGCTACACCTTC. Residues: CASSLDRINYGYTF. The chain combines TRBV27 with TRBJ1-2; tentatively, D is TRBD1 (6 bases). Looked up from germline, CDR1 is MNHEY and CDR2 is SMNVEV (reference sequence). The CDR3 has 14 amino acids. Trimming cost V 2 bases and J 2 bases, with 9 bases left between them.